The 22 T cell receptor beta chains presented below share a single source sample, sequenced in a study of graft-versus-host responses after intestinal transplantation. Antigens of these TCRs are unknown. Generated by immunoSEQ multiplex PCR, the TCRdb table keeps only in-frame clones and is missing some. Among just under 85,000 clones listed, 85% to 95% were seen once. The sequencing used unstimulated CD8+ T cells sorted from spleen or lymph node cells, collected before transplant. The source of these receptors is a human donor who was the organ donor for an intestinal transplant.

The chain is built from TRBV4-2 and TRBJ1-4; the D is unclear. CDR1 LGHNA and CDR2 YNFKEQ come from the germline V gene. Trimming left V 3 bases short and J 7 bases short, with 6 bases between. The length of the CDR3 is 12 residues. The CDR3 protein is CASSQRSEKLFF. CDR3 DNA sequence: TGTGCCAGCAGCCAGCGGAGTGAAAAACTGTTTTTT.

This sequence joins TRBV11-2 and TRBJ1-1; TRBD1 agrees at 7 bases. Germline loops: CDR1 SGHAT, CDR2 FQNNGV. J was trimmed by 5 bases and V by 6 bases; bases with no gene match: 12. CDR3 length: 15 amino acids. The CDR3 loop reads CASREGGRVGTEAFF. The CDR3 DNA follows: TGTGCCAGCAGGGAAGGGGGCAGGGTAGGAACTGAAGCTTTCTTT.

On this clone: Lacking the conserved final phenylalanine or tryptophan, this CDR3 likely reflects a read error. No DNA is shown, since the ends of the CDR3 on it are uncertain; the CDR3 is the one TCRdb lists. The chain couples TRBV29-1 to TRBJ2-7; the D call TRBD2 from the table was never checked on the DNA. CDR1 and CDR2 (germline): SQVTM, ANQGSEA. Termini included, the CDR3 measures 13 amino acids. The CDR3 spells CSVDGRTSGKGSA.

The chain recombines TRBV28 with TRBJ1-2; 7 nucleotides agree with TRBD1. This CDR3 region has 15 residues. Per germline, CDR1 MDHEN and CDR2 SYDVKM. J was trimmed by 3 bases and V by 6 bases; bases with no gene match: 10. CDR3 amino acids: CASSLPGQTHYGYTF. Here the CDR3 DNA reads TGTGCCAGCAGCCTACCGGGACAGACCCACTATGGCTACACCTTC.

V is TRBV10-2 and J is TRBJ1-4; TRBD1 aligns across 7 bases. The CDR3 runs to 15 residues. Per the germline V gene, CDR1 is WSHSY and CDR2 is SAAADI. After removal of 3 bases from V and 7 bases from J, the junction contained 8 bases not matched to a gene. CDR3 in DNA: TGCGCCAGCAGTGAAGGCGACAGGGCTTCTGAAAAACTGTTTTTT. Protein product: CASSEGDRASEKLFF.

The chain uses TRBV6-5 and TRBJ1-2, with D hard to call. The germline gives CDR1 MNHEY, CDR2 SVGAGI. The CDR3 runs to 13 residues. V lost 5 bases and J lost 5, with 12 bases in between. CDR3 nucleotide sequence: TGTGCCAGCAGTGAATACAGCCCATATGGCTACACCTTC. Its translation: CASSEYSPYGYTF.

The chain joins TRBV15 to TRBJ2-4; 11 bases are shared with TRBD2. CDR1 and CDR2 from the germline V gene are LNHNV and YYDKDF (reference sequence). The CDR3 runs to 19 residues. V lost 0 bases, J lost 0 bases, and 7 bases stayed unmatched. CDR3 nucleotide sequence: TGTGCCACCAGCAGAGATCGCGCTAGCGGGGGGCTAGCCAAAAACATTCAGTACTTC. Translation gives CATSRDRASGGLAKNIQYF.

The chain combines TRBV5-8 with TRBJ1-5; D unclear. V was shortened by 1 base and J by 9 bases, with 11 bases between the two germline ends. CDR3 size: 13 residues. CDR1 and CDR2 from the germline V gene are SGHTS and YDEGEE. Here the CDR3 reads CASSLFREAPQHF. The CDR3 region has the DNA TGTGCCAGCAGCTTGTTCCGCGAAGCGCCCCAGCATTTT.

The genes are TRBV6-5 and TRBJ1-5; the D gene is possibly TRBD1 (5 bases). V was pared by 5 bases and J by 6 bases, with 14 bases between. This CDR3 has 14 amino acids. The germline gives CDR1 MNHEY, CDR2 SVGAGI. CDR3 sequence: CASSHRQTTQPQHF. The CDR3 DNA sequence: TGTGCCAGCAGTCACAGACAGACCACTCAGCCCCAGCATTTT.

The rearrangement links TRBV13 to TRBJ2-3, with 9 bases fitting TRBD1. This CDR3 comprises 17 residues. J was trimmed by 0 bases and V by 5 bases; bases with no gene match: 9. Germline lookup yields CDR1 PRHDT and CDR2 FYEKMQ (reference sequence). The chain's CDR3 is CASSHRQGVSSTDTQYF. Here the CDR3 DNA reads TGTGCCAGCAGCCACAGACAGGGGGTGTCCAGCACAGATACGCAGTATTTT. The entire variable domain, with the rest obtained from reference TRBV13 and TRBJ2-3, is as follows: AAGVIQSPRHLIKEKRETATLKCYPIPRHDTVYWYQQGPGQDPQFLISFYEKMQSDKGSIPDRFSAQQFSDYHSELNMSSLELGDSALYFCASSHRQGVSSTDTQYFGPGTRLTVL.

The chain has TRBV5-1 and TRBJ1-2, with 7 bases identical to TRBD1. The germline V gene has CDR1 SGHRS and CDR2 YFSETQ. CDR3 size: 14 residues. V lost 1 base to trimming and J lost 5 bases; unmatched junction nucleotides: 5. DNA of the CDR3: TGCGCCAGCAGCTTGCGTGCCAGGGGGTATGGCTACACCTTC. Translation gives CASSLRARGYGYTF.

The chain employs TRBV5-1 and TRBJ2-7; the D gene is possibly TRBD1 (6 bases). The CDR3 spans 14 residues. The germline gives CDR1 SGHRS, CDR2 YFSETQ. V was shortened by 4 bases and J by 0 bases, with 11 bases between the two germline ends. This CDR3 is CASSLRGVSYEQYF. In DNA form, the CDR3 reads TGCGCCAGCAGCCTCAGGGGCGTCTCCTACGAGCAGTACTTC.

This clone was observed once. The rearrangement links TRBV7-6 to TRBJ1-6; no definite D call. CDR3 size: 11 residues. Trimming took 4 bases from V and 14 from J, leaving 9 bases between them. From germline, CDR1 is SGHVS and CDR2 FNYEAQ. CDR3 protein: CASSSGISLHF. CDR3 bases: TGTGCCAGCAGCTCGGGGATTTCCCTCCACTTT. Filled out from reference TRBV7-6 and TRBJ1-6, the complete variable domain reads GAGVSQSPRYKVTKRGQDVALRCDPISGHVSLYWYRQALGQGPEFLTYFNYEAQQDKSGLPNDRFSAERPEGSISTLTIQRTEQRDSAMYRCASSSGISLHFGNGTRLTVT.

The chain couples TRBV2 to TRBJ2-3, with 12 bases identical to TRBD2. Germline assignment: CDR1 SNHLY and CDR2 FYNNEI. The CDR3 has 17 residues. J gave up 6 bases and V 5 bases, and 12 bases lay outside the gene matches. In DNA form, the CDR3 reads TGTGCCAGCAGTCCCTGGACTAGCGGGAATTTGGAGGATACGCAGTATTTT. It yields the protein CASSPWTSGNLEDTQYF.

This clone has only one observation. This rearrangement joins TRBV2 to TRBJ2-3; TRBD2 aligns across 7 bases. The germline V gene has CDR1 SNHLY and CDR2 FYNNEI. The length of the CDR3 is 17 residues. J lost 0 bases, V lost 7 bases, and 13 bases had no gene match. CDR3 nucleotides: TGTGCCAGCACCCCTACTCTAGCGGACACTAGCACAGATACGCAGTATTTT. Encoded protein: CASTPTLADTSTDTQYF.

This clone showed up just once. V and J are TRBV13 and TRBJ2-1; 7 nucleotides match TRBD2. The CDR3 has 16 residues. Germline loops: CDR1 PRHDT, CDR2 FYEKMQ (reference sequence). Losses at the gene ends were 3 bases for V and 3 bases for J; bases not matched to a gene: 8. The CDR3 sequence is CASSFLRDYLYNEQFF. In DNA form, the CDR3 reads TGTGCCAGCAGCTTCCTCCGGGACTACCTCTACAATGAGCAGTTCTTC.

This clone was picked up one time. The chain has TRBV6-1 and TRBJ2-3; TRBD2 aligns across 11 bases. This CDR3 is 17 amino acids long. Losses at the gene ends were 2 bases for V and 4 bases for J; bases not matched to a gene: 8. Germline V gene lookup returns CDR1 MNHNS and CDR2 SASEGT. The CDR3 loop is CASSELLAGDASDTQYF. The CDR3 DNA is TGTGCCAGCAGTGAATTACTAGCGGGAGACGCCTCAGATACGCAGTATTTT.

This clone has a single count. The chain employs TRBV11-2 and TRBJ2-1; 8 bases are shared with TRBD2. The V and J ends lost 5 bases and 4 bases, in that order; junction bases with no gene match: 10. CDR1 SGHAT and CDR2 FQNNGV come from the germline V gene. The CDR3 is 16 amino acids. This chain's CDR3 is CASSPSLTGGYNEQFF. The CDR3 nucleotides read TGTGCCAGCAGCCCCTCCTTAACGGGAGGGTACAATGAGCAGTTCTTC.

CDR3 sequence reads: CASNGGTTRTDTQYF. CDR3 in DNA: TGTGCCAGCAACGGAGGGACTACTCGCACAGATACGCAGTATTTT. The V gene is TRBV13, the J gene TRBJ2-3, with 7 bases lining up with TRBD2. This CDR3 is 15 amino acids long. CDR1 is PRHDT and CDR2 is FYEKMQ in the germline V gene (reference sequence). Unmatched junction bases numbered 8, after V lost 7 bases and J lost 1 base.

The V gene is TRBV28, the J gene TRBJ1-5; 9 bases agree with TRBD1. The CDR3 contains 15 residues. Trimming cost V 0 bases and J 7 bases; bases outside gene matches: 4. CDR1 and CDR2 (germline): MDHEN, SYDVKM. The CDR3, as DNA: TGTGCCAGCAGTTTATGGACAGGGGGGCTCCAGCCCCAGCATTTT. Protein product: CASSLWTGGLQPQHF.

This chain's CDR3 is CATSVSGTGGDGYTF. For the CDR3, the DNA is TGTGCCACCAGCGTCTCCGGGACAGGGGGCGATGGCTACACCTTC. The chain couples TRBV15 to TRBJ1-2; TRBD1 agrees at 12 bases. Germline trimming cut 5 bases from V and 6 bases from J; bases unmatched to any gene: 7. CDR1 and CDR2 from the germline V gene are LNHNV and YYDKDF (reference sequence). The CDR3 length is 15 residues.

The rearrangement links TRBV11-2 to TRBJ2-7; 12 bases line up with TRBD2. Germline CDR1 SGHAT, CDR2 FQNNGV. V lost 5 bases to trimming and J lost 1 base; unmatched junction nucleotides: 3. The CDR3 runs to 15 residues. The CDR3 spells CASSPLAGGSYEQYF. CDR3 coding DNA: TGTGCCAGCAGCCCGCTAGCGGGAGGGTCCTACGAGCAGTACTTC.